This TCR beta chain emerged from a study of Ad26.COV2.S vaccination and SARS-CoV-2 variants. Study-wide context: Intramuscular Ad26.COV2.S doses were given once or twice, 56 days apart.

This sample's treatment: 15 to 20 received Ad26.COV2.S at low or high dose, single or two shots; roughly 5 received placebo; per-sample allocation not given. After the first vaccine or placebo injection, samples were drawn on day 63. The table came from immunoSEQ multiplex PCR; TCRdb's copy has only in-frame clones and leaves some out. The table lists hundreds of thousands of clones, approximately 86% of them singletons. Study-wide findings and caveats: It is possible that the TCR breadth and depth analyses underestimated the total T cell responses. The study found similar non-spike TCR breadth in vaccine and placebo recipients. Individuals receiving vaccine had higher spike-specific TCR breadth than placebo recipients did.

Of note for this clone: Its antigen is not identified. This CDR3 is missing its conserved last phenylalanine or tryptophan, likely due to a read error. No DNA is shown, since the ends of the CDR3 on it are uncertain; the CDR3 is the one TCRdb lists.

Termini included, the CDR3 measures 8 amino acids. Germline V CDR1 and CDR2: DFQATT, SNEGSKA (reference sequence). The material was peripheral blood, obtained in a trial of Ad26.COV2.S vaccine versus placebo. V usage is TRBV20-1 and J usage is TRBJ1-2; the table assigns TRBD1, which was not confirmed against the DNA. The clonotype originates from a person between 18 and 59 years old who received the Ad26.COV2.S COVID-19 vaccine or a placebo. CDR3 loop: CSAGGQGL.